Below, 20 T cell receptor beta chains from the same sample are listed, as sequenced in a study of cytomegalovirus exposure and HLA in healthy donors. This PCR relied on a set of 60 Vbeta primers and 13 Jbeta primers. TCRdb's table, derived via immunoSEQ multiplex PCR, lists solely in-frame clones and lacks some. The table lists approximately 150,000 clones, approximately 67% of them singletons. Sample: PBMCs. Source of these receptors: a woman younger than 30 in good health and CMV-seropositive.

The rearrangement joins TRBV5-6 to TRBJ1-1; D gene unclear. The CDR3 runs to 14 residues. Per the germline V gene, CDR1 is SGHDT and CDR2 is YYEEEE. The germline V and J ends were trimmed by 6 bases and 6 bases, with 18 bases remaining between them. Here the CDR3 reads CASTFAGRSPEAFF. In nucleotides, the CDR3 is TGTGCCAGCACCTTCGCTGGTAGAAGCCCTGAAGCTTTCTTT.

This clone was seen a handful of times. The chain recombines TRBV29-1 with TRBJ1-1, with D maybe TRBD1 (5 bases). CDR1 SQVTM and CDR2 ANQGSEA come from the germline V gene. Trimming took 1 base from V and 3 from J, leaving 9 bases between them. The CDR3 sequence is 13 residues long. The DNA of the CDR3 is TGCAGCGTTGAAGCAGGGCCCGACACTGAAGCTTTCTTT. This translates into CSVEAGPDTEAFF.

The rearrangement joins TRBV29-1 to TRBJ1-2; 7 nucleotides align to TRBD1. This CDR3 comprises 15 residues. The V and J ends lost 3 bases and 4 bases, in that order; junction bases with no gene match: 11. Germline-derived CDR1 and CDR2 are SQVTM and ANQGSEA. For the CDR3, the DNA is TGCAGCGTTGAGTCTCCAGGGACAGCGGGCTATGGCTACACCTTC. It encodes CSVESPGTAGYGYTF.

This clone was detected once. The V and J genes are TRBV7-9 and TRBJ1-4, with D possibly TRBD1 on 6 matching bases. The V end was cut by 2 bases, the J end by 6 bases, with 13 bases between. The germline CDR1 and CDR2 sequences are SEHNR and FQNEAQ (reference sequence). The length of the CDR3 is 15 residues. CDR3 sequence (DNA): TGTGCCAGCAGCTTACAGGGGCTGGGGGATGAAAAACTGTTTTTT. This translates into CASSLQGLGDEKLFF.

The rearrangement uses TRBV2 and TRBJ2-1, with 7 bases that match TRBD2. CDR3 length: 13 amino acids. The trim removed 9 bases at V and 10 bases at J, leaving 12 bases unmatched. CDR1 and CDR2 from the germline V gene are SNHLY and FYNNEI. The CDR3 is CARGSEGGVEQFF. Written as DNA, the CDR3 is TGTGCCAGGGGTTCGGAGGGAGGGGTCGAGCAGTTCTTC.

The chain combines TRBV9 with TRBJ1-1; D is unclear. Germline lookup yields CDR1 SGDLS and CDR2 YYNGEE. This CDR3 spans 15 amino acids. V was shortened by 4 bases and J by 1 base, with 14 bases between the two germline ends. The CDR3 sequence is CASSPLGGWNTEAFF. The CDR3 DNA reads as TGTGCCAGCAGCCCCCTAGGTGGGTGGAACACTGAAGCTTTCTTT.

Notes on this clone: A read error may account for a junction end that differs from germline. The CDR3 DNA sequence: TGTTCCAGCAGCTTCGGTGGTGAAAAACTGTTTTTT. Its protein product is CSSSFGGEKLFF. V is TRBV7-9 and J is TRBJ1-4; no definite D call. The germline gives CDR1 SEHNR, CDR2 FQNEAQ (reference sequence). The CDR3 extends over 12 amino acids. Complete variable domain (other parts from reference TRBV7-9 and TRBJ1-4): DTGVSQNPRHKITKRGQNVTFRCDPISEHNRLYWYRQTLGQGPEFLTYFQNEAQLEKSRLLSDRFSAERPKGSFSTLEIQRTEQGDSAMYLCSSSFGGEKLFFGSGTQLSVL.

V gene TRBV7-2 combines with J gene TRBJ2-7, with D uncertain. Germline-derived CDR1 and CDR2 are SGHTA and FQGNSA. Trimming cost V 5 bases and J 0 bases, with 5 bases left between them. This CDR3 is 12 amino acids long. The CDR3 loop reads CASSGDSYEQYF. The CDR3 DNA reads TGTGCCAGCAGCGGAGACTCCTACGAGCAGTACTTC.

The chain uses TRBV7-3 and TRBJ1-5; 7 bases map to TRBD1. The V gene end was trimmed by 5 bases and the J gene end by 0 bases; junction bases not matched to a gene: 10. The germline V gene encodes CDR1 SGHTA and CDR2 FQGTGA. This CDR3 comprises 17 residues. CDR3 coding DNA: TGTGCCAGCAGCCTACAGGGGAAAAAAAATAGCAATCAGCCCCAGCATTTT. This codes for CASSLQGKKNSNQPQHF.

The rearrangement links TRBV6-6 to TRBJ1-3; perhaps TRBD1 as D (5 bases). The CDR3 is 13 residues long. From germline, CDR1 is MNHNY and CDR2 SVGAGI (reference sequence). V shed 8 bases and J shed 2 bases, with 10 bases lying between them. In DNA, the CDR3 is TGTGCCAGCGTTCCGGGGGCTGGAAACACCATATATTTT. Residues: CASVPGAGNTIYF.

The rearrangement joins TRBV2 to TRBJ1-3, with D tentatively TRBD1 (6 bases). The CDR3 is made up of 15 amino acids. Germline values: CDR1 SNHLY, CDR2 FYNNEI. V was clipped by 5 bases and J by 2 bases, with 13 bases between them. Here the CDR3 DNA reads TGTGCCAGCAGTATCGGGACACGACCTGGAAACACCATATATTTT. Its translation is CASSIGTRPGNTIYF.

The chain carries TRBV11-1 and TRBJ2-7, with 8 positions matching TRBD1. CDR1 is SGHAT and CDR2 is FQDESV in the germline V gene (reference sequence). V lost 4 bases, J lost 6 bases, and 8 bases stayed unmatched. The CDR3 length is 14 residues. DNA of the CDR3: TGTGCCAGCAGCTCGTGGACAGGGTTGGGCGAGCAGTACTTC. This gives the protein CASSSWTGLGEQYF.

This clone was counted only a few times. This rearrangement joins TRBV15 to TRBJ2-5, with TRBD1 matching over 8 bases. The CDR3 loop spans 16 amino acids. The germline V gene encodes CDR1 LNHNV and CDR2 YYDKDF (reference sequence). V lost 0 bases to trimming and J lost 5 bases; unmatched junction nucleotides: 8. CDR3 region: CATSRDRDRWGETQYF. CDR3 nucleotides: TGTGCCACCAGCAGAGATCGGGACAGGTGGGGGGAGACCCAGTACTTC.

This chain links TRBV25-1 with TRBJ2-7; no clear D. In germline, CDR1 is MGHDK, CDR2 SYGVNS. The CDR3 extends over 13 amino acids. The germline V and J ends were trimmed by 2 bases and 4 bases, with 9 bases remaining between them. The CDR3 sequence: CASSEPARYEQYF. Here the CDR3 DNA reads TGTGCCAGCAGTGAACCGGCTAGGTACGAGCAGTACTTC.

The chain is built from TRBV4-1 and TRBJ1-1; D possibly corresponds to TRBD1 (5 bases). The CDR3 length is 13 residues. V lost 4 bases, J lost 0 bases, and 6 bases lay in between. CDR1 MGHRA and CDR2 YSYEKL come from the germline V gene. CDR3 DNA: TGCGCCAGCAGCCTAGGGGTGAACACTGAAGCTTTCTTT. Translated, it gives CASSLGVNTEAFF.

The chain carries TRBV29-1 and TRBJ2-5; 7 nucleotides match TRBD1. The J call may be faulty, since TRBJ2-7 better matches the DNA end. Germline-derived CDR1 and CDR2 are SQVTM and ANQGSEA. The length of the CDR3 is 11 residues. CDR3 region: CSVGTGYEQYF. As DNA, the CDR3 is TGCAGCGTTGGGACAGGCTACGAGCAGTACTTC.

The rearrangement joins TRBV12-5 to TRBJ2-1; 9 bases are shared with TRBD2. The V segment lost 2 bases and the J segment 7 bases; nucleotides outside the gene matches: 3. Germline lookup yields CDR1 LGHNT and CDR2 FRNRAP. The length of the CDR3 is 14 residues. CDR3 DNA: TGTGCTAGTGGTTTGTGGGCGGGGGGGAATGAGCAGTTCTTC. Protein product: CASGLWAGGNEQFF.

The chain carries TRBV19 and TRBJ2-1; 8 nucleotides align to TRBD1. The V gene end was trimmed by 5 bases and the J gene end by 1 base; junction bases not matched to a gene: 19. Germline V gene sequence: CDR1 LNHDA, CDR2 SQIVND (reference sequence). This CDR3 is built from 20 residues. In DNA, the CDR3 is TGTGCCAGTAGTGGCCCTTTGACAGGGGAGAGTAAGGGGTCCTACAATGAGCAGTTCTTC. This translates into CASSGPLTGESKGSYNEQFF.

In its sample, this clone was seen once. The CDR3 DNA follows: TGCAGCGTTGCGGCGACAGGGGTTACCGGGGAGCTGTTTTTT. Translating gives CSVAATGVTGELFF. This chain links TRBV29-1 with TRBJ2-2, with 8 bases lining up with TRBD1. The germline CDR1 and CDR2 sequences are SQVTM and ANQGSEA. V lost 4 bases and J lost 5; bases outside the gene matches: 6. This CDR3 is built from 14 residues.

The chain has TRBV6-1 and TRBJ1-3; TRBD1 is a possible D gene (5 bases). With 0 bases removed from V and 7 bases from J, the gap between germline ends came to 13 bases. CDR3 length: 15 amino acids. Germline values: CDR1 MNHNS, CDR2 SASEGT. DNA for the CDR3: TGTGCCAGCAGTGAAGCGGAGGGGCCCCCCAACACCATATATTTT. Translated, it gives CASSEAEGPPNTIYF.